The 15 T cell receptor beta chains in this list originate from one sample, sequenced in a study of cytomegalovirus exposure and HLA in healthy donors. Generated by immunoSEQ multiplex PCR, the TCRdb table keeps only in-frame clones and is missing some. The sample holds 150,000 to 200,000 clones; about 96% are singletons and the top ten take about 0.89%. Input material: PBMCs. These receptors were taken from a woman younger than 30 in good health and CMV-seronegative.

This CDR3 is CASSRQTAYEQYF. The CDR3, as DNA: TGTGCCAGCAGCCGACAGACAGCCTACGAGCAGTACTTC. The chain is built from TRBV6-1 and TRBJ2-7; the D gene is possibly TRBD1 (5 bases). The CDR3 covers 13 residues. Germline loops: CDR1 MNHNS, CDR2 SASEGT. The germline V and J ends were trimmed by 6 bases and 2 bases, with 11 bases remaining between them.

This clone was seen a handful of times. The rearrangement links TRBV27 to TRBJ2-7, with D unresolved. The ends were cut back, 5 bases at V and 3 bases at J, with 11 bases in the middle. In germline, CDR1 is MNHEY, CDR2 SMNVEV (reference sequence). This CDR3 spans 13 amino acids. This CDR3 is CASSPTENYEQYF. The DNA of the CDR3 is TGTGCCAGCAGTCCCACAGAGAACTACGAGCAGTACTTC.

The chain has TRBV6-5 and TRBJ2-3; D is undetermined. Per the germline V gene, CDR1 is MNHEY and CDR2 is SVGAGI. The CDR3 contains 15 residues. The V and J ends lost 0 bases and 0 bases respectively, with 7 bases between them. For the CDR3, the DNA is TGTGCCAGCAGTTACTCACCAGGCAGCACAGATACGCAGTATTTT. It specifies CASSYSPGSTDTQYF.

The chain employs TRBV6-5 and TRBJ1-1; no clear D gene. The CDR3 covers 13 residues. V lost 6 bases and J 0 bases, leaving 8 bases between the germline ends. The germline V gene encodes CDR1 MNHEY and CDR2 SVGAGI. The CDR3 coding sequence is TGTGCCAGCAGCCGCAGAATGAACACTGAAGCTTTCTTT. This codes for CASSRRMNTEAFF.

The CDR3 sequence: CASSFLTGPYNEQFF. DNA of the CDR3: TGTGCCAGCAGCTTCCTCACAGGCCCCTACAATGAGCAGTTCTTC. This chain connects TRBV5-8 to TRBJ2-1, with a tentative D call TRBD1 (5 bases). This CDR3 spans 15 amino acids. Trimming removed 2 bases from V and 2 bases from J, with 11 bases in between. The germline CDR1 and CDR2 sequences are SGHTS and YDEGEE. The variable domain in full, with the rest retrieved from reference TRBV5-8 and TRBJ2-1, is EAGVTQSPTHLIKTRGQQATLRCSPISGHTSVYWYQQALGLGLQFLLWYDEGEERNRGNFPPRFSGRQFPNYSSELNVNALELEDSALYLCASSFLTGPYNEQFFGPGTRLTVL.

This chain uses TRBV6-5 with TRBJ1-1; D might be TRBD1 (6 bases). This CDR3 spans 12 amino acids. The germline gives CDR1 MNHEY, CDR2 SVGAGI. The V and J ends lost 6 bases and 8 bases respectively, with 13 bases between them. In nucleotides, the CDR3 is TGTGCCAGCAGCCCTAGCGGGACAGAAGCTTTCTTT. The encoded protein is CASSPSGTEAFF.

This chain joins TRBV5-6 and TRBJ2-1; D is uncertain. Trimming cost V 4 bases and J 6 bases, with 14 bases left between them. Germline CDR1 and CDR2: SGHDT and YYEEEE. This CDR3 spans 14 amino acids. The CDR3 protein is CASSLGSPGNEQFF. The CDR3 DNA sequence: TGTGCCAGCAGCCTCGGCTCCCCGGGCAATGAGCAGTTCTTC.

The rearrangement uses TRBV6-5 and TRBJ1-1, with 7 nucleotides matching TRBD1. In germline, CDR1 is MNHEY, CDR2 SVGAGI. The trim removed 4 bases at V and 2 bases at J, leaving 4 bases unmatched. The CDR3 runs 14 residues. Here the CDR3 DNA reads TGTGCCAGCAGTTCCGGGACAGCCAACACTGAAGCTTTCTTT. Translating it yields CASSSGTANTEAFF.

V is TRBV4-1 and J is TRBJ2-7; 7 bases fit TRBD1. V trimming: 4 bases; J trimming: 5 bases; junction bases outside the gene matches: 8. CDR3 size: 14 residues. Per the germline V gene, CDR1 is MGHRA and CDR2 is YSYEKL. DNA for the CDR3: TGCGCCAGCAGCCCGGGACAGAGCGTCAACGAGCAGTACTTC. Translation: CASSPGQSVNEQYF.

J is TRBJ1-5 and V is TRBV28; 10 bases map to TRBD1. J gave up 7 bases and V 4 bases, and 13 bases lay outside the gene matches. CDR1 and CDR2 (germline): MDHEN, SYDVKM. The CDR3 spans 17 residues. The CDR3 loop reads CASSSRTGGTLSQPQHF. CDR3 nucleotide sequence: TGTGCCAGCAGTTCTAGGACAGGGGGTACTTTGAGCCAGCCCCAGCATTTT.

This chain connects TRBV7-6 to TRBJ1-6, with 7 nucleotides matching TRBD1. This CDR3 spans 14 amino acids. Germline trimming cut 5 bases from V and 7 bases from J; bases unmatched to any gene: 5. The germline V gene encodes CDR1 SGHVS and CDR2 FNYEAQ. The chain's CDR3 is CASSPGTVNSPLHF. Written as DNA, the CDR3 is TGTGCCAGCAGCCCGGGGACAGTGAATTCACCCCTCCACTTT.

The gene calls are TRBV7-9 and TRBJ2-7, with 8 bases fitting TRBD1. The CDR3 totals 14 residues. Per germline, CDR1 SEHNR and CDR2 FQNEAQ (reference sequence). Trimming took 5 bases from V and 7 from J; bases not matched to a gene: 10. As DNA, the CDR3 is TGTGCCAGCAGCAGAATGGACAGGGTTAGGGAGCAGTACTTC. Translating it yields CASSRMDRVREQYF.

This chain links TRBV5-8 with TRBJ2-7; D call uncertain. The V gene lost 1 base and the J gene lost 9 bases, with 14 bases spanning the gap. The CDR3 runs to 13 residues. CDR1 and CDR2 from the germline V gene are SGHTS and YDEGEE. The CDR3 region is CASSLILVAGQYF. CDR3 DNA: TGTGCCAGCAGCTTGATCTTGGTTGCCGGGCAGTACTTC.

This clone was observed once. V usage is TRBV4-3 and J usage is TRBJ2-5; 10 nucleotides agree with TRBD1. Losses at the gene ends were 1 base for V and 5 bases for J; bases not matched to a gene: 4. The germline V gene has CDR1 LGHNA and CDR2 YSLEER. This CDR3 contains 15 residues. DNA for the CDR3: TGCGCCAGCAGCCAAGGGGACAGGGGTGTGGAGACCCAGTACTTC. This gives the protein CASSQGDRGVETQYF.

As to this clone: Other nucleotide sequences in the sample specify the same CDR3. The chain employs TRBV9 and TRBJ2-7; 11 bases are shared with TRBD2. Germline loops: CDR1 SGDLS, CDR2 YYNGEE. The CDR3 sequence is 14 residues long. V dropped 0 bases and J dropped 10; count of bases not matched to a gene: 6. CDR3 DNA: TGTGCCAGCAGCGTAGTGAGTAGCGGGGGGGAACAGTACTTC. This encodes CASSVVSSGGEQYF.